This T cell receptor beta chain was captured in a study of shared clonotypes between healthy human individuals. Concerning this clone: Its specificity is not known.

Trimming took off 4 bases at V and 4 bases at J, with 12 bases between the two ends. This CDR3 is 14 amino acids long. Germline CDR1 is SGHNT and CDR2 is YYREEE (reference sequence). Deep-level running was used for the assay. Original analysis: ImmunoSEQ supplied junction-only sequences lacking quality scores, so filtering was different. TCRdb's copy holds only in-frame clones and misses some; the assay was immunoSEQ multiplex PCR. The V and J calls and the clone size are those of that table, but D and trimming were determined from the DNA. The data show about 490,000 clones, with around 79% seen just once and about 12% held by the top ten. Study observations and caveats: The represented genetic and exposure-history diversity was limited by the small number of donors.

This clonotype was obtained from a woman aged 40 to 49 in good health. Some clones in this sample may be carry-over from other donors' samples. The sequencing input was PBMCs. This sequence joins TRBV5-4 and TRBJ1-3; D is ambiguous. In DNA, the CDR3 is TGTGCCAGCAGCGTACGGACGGCCGGAAACACCATATATTTT. This codes for CASSVRTAGNTIYF.